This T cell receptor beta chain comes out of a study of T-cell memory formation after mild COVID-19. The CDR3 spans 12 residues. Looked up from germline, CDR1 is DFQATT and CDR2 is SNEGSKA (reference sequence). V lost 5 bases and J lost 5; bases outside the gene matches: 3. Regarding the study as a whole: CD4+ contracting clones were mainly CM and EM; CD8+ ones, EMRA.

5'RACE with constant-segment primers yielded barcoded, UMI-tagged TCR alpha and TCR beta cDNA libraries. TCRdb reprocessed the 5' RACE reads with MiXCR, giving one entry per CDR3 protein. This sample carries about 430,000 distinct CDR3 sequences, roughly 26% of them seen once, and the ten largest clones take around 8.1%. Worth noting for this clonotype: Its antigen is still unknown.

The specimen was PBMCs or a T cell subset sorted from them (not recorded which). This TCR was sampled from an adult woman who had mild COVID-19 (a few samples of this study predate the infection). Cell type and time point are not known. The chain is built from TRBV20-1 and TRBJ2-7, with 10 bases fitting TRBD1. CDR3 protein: CSALTGGDEQYF. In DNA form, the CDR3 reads TGCAGTGCTTTGACAGGGGGCGACGAGCAGTACTTC.